This T cell receptor beta chain emerged from a study of blood T cell repertoires in COVID-19 (dated by TCRdb to 2020 to 2022). General notes on the study: Samples from collaborators originated in the United States, Italy and Spain and spanned both the acute and convalescent phases of COVID-19. HLA class I and class II types, where available, came from metadata supplied by the sample provider rather than from assay-based typing. Samples were obtained from the ongoing ImmuneRACE study (first 160 participants) and from over a thousand subjects provided by 6 global collaborators. Deeply sampled blood TCRbeta repertoires from subjects exposed to, actively infected with, or recovered from COVID-19 were included in the dataset. The sample metadata nearly always contained a de-identified subject ID, COVID-19 status, age in years and sex. The prospective study material was composed of cDNA or gDNA derived from T cells, B-cell-depleted T cells, or PBMCs. A freely available public database, intended as a resource for researchers studying the immune response to SARS-CoV-2, is where the repertoires were released.

One collaborating source in Seattle enrolled patients during active infection and followed them longitudinally through the course of disease. The collaborating institutions used their own protocols to collect whole blood in K2EDTA tubes. For TCRbeta analysis, collaborators shipped samples as frozen whole blood, isolated PBMCs, or DNA extracted from either of those sample types. Overall study outcomes, separate from this receptor: The quantity of clinical and demographic metadata differed by source and by participant and was supplied without curation.

This clone was counted only a few times. What this receptor recognizes is not known. Nothing much larger sits one base from this clone, and base qualities are not available. TCRbeta CDR3 regions were amplified from genomic DNA by means of the immunoSEQ Assay, a bias-controlled multiplex PCR. Per the original workflow: The number of nucleated cells in each sample was estimated by amplification of reference gene primers within the assay. To quantify the absolute abundance of each unique TCRbeta CDR3 rearrangement, sequence reads were collapsed and filtered. For each sample, productive Simpson clonality was calculated as the square root of Simpson's diversity index across productive rearrangements. TCRdb provides this immuneACCESS table in a form limited to in-frame rearrangements. Some clones are lacking; in checked studies, under half of them reflect an unresolved V gene, and why the rest are absent is not known. V and J calls and clone size are copied from that table; D and trimming were computed from the DNA. The sample records around 50,000 clones, roughly 87% of which are singletons. The ten largest clones capture 20% to 25% of the sample.

The TCR sequence derives from a woman of 80 years or more with COVID-19, enrolled during active disease. The sequencing input was peripheral blood.

Here is the DNA: TGTGCTAGTGGGCTACAGGGAGGGTCACCCCTCCACTTT. It is translated as CASGLQGGSPLHF. The chain links TRBV12-5 with TRBJ1-6, with a tentative D gene TRBD1 over 6 matching bases. V lost 6 bases and J lost 10 bases; the stretch between them is 13 bases long. According to the germline V gene, CDR1 reads LGHNT and CDR2 reads FRNRAP. Including the terminal cysteine and phenylalanine, the CDR3 comprises 13 residues. The sequence is cut down to CDR3 DNA, 39 bases in frame from base 1.